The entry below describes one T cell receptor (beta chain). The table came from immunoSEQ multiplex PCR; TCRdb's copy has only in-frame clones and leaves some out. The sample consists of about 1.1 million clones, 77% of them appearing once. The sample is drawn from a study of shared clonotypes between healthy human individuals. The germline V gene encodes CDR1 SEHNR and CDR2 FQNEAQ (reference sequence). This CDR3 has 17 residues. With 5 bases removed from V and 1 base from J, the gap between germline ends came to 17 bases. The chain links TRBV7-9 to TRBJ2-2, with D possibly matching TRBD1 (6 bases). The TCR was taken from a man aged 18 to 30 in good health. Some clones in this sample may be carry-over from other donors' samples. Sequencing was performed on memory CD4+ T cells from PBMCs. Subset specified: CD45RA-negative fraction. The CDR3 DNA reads TGTGCCAGCAGCCTCCCCCCGGGACATGGGAACACCGGGGAGCTGTTTTTT. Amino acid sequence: CASSLPPGHGNTGELFF.